The TCR beta chain described here comes from a study of control samples from healthy donors and cancer patients. The germline gives CDR1 KGHDR, CDR2 SFDVKD. With 0 bases clipped from V and 12 bases from J, the junction kept 6 bases outside the gene matches. The length of the CDR3 is 14 residues. Produced via immunoSEQ multiplex PCR; TCRdb's table is partial and in-frame only. The sample lists roughly 170,000 clones; 80% to 95% were seen once. The sequenced sample was blood. The source is a woman aged 55-70 years in good health. The gene calls are TRBV24-1 and TRBJ2-1; 8 bases are shared with TRBD2. The CDR3 is CATSDLAGGAGQFF. The DNA for the CDR3 is TGTGCCACCAGTGATTTGGCGGGGGGCGCTGGGCAGTTCTTC.